The 29 T cell receptor beta chains below all came from one sample that was sequenced in a study of blood T cells in healthy people across ages. Together with a sample-barcoded 5' primer, a J-beta primer mix was included in a second PCR lasting roughly 6 to 12 cycles. TCRdb redid the calling of the 5' RACE reads with MiXCR, one entry per CDR3 protein. The data show roughly 500,000 distinct CDR3 sequences, approximately 25% seen once. This sample was also put to use in a study of T cells of mothers and their children.

Sequenced material: blood. The source is a boy younger than 18 in good health.

This chain uses TRBV12-3 or TRBV12-4 with TRBJ2-7; D is uncertain. The CDR3 sequence is 15 residues long. Trimming left V 3 bases short and J 0 bases short, with 12 bases between. CDR3 DNA sequence: TGTGCCAGCAGTTTCGAGTTACTCAGCTCCTACGAGCAGTACTTC. Residues: CASSFELLSSYEQYF.

The chain combines TRBV6-2 or TRBV6-3 with TRBJ2-5; 10 bases are a match to TRBD1. Judging by the DNA end, TRBJ2-1 fits better; the J call may be wrong. Germline loops: CDR1 MNHEY, CDR2 SVGEGT. The CDR3 loop spans 16 amino acids. In DNA, the CDR3 is TGTGCCAGCACTGTAACCGGGACAGGGGTTAGAAATGAGCAGTTCTTC. It yields the protein CASTVTGTGVRNEQFF.

There are a few counts of this clonotype. This chain's CDR3 is CAIWMNTEAFF. The CDR3 bases are TGTGCCATCTGGATGAACACTGAAGCTTTCTTT. The V and J genes are TRBV7-9 and TRBJ1-1; no firm D call. V lost 10 bases and J lost 0, with 6 bases in between. Per the germline V gene, CDR1 is SEHNR and CDR2 is FQNEAQ (reference sequence). The CDR3 consists of 11 residues. The entire variable domain, with the rest obtained from reference TRBV7-9 and TRBJ1-1, is as follows: DTGVSQNPRHKITKRGQNVTFRCDPISEHNRLYWYRQTLGQGPEFLTYFQNEAQLEKSRLLSDRFSAERPKGSFSTLEIQRTEQGDSAMYLCAIWMNTEAFFGQGTRLTVV.

This clonotype was seen more than once but under ten times. The junction differs from germline at one of its ends, possibly a read error. The CDR3, as DNA: TGTGCCAGCAGCCCCCCCCTTAGTAGTGGGACCAACGTCCTGACTTTC. Translating it yields CASSPPLSSGTNVLTF. This rearrangement joins TRBV9 to TRBJ2-6; D call uncertain. The CDR3 contains 16 residues. The germline V gene encodes CDR1 SGDLS and CDR2 YYNGEE. The full variable domain, with the rest looked up from reference TRBV9 and TRBJ2-6, is DSGVTQTPKHLITATGQRVTLRCSPRSGDLSVYWYQQSLDQGLQFLIQYYNGEERAKGNILERFSAQQFPDLHSELNLSSLELGDSALYFCASSPPLSSGTNVLTFGAGSRLTVL.

This clonotype appeared once. This chain joins TRBV12-5 and TRBJ2-5; 7 nucleotides agree with TRBD1. CDR3 length equals 16 residues. With V trimmed by 8 bases and J by 3 bases, 15 bases remained unmatched. Germline CDR1 is LGHNT and CDR2 is FRNRAP. DNA for the CDR3: TGTGCTAGTTATAAGGAAGTTGAAGGGGGCGAAGAGACCCAGTACTTC. Encoded protein: CASYKEVEGGEETQYF.

This chain uses TRBV24-1 with TRBJ1-2; D is perhaps TRBD1 (5 bases). The CDR3 loop spans 16 amino acids. With 3 bases removed from V and 2 bases from J, the gap between germline ends came to 15 bases. Germline CDR1 reads KGHDR; CDR2 reads SFDVKD. Written as DNA, the CDR3 is TGTGCCACCAGTGATGGTTCTCCGGGGCCAAACTATGGCTACACCTTC. Amino acid sequence: CATSDGSPGPNYGYTF.

This clonotype has only a few counts. The chain uses TRBV4-3 and TRBJ1-1; TRBD1 might be the D (5 bases). The V and J ends lost 0 bases and 6 bases respectively, with 11 bases between them. The V gene's germline CDR1 is LGHNA and CDR2 YSLEER. This CDR3 has 14 amino acids. The CDR3, as DNA: TGCGCCAGCAGCCAAGATCGGGGAGGGGCTGAAGCTTTCTTT. It is translated as CASSQDRGGAEAFF.

CDR3 loop: CSARDEVAGAGGNIQYF. For the CDR3, the DNA is TGCAGTGCTAGGGACGAGGTAGCGGGGGCCGGGGGAAACATTCAGTACTTC. This chain uses TRBV20-1 with TRBJ2-4, with TRBD2 identical over 9 bases. Per the germline V gene, CDR1 is DFQATT and CDR2 is SNEGSKA (reference sequence). The V segment lost 3 bases and the J segment 6 bases; nucleotides outside the gene matches: 15. The CDR3 extends over 17 amino acids.

J is TRBJ2-5 and V is TRBV12-5, with TRBD1 matching over 10 bases. Germline V gives CDR1 LGHNT, CDR2 FRNRAP. The CDR3 length is 14 residues. The J segment lost 3 bases and the V segment lost 5 bases, leaving 3 bases of the junction unmatched. The CDR3: CASGTGTGEETQYF. The DNA for the CDR3 is TGTGCTAGTGGTACCGGGACAGGGGAAGAGACCCAGTACTTC.

This clonotype was observed a handful of times. This sequence joins TRBV29-1 and TRBJ1-2; 10 bases are shared with TRBD1. The CDR3 is 13 residues long. Germline CDR1 and CDR2: SQVTM and ANQGSEA. Losses at the gene ends were 6 bases for V and 4 bases for J; bases not matched to a gene: 5. CDR3 sequence (DNA): TGCAGCGTCGACAGGGGGCCGGCCTATGGCTACACCTTC. This gives the protein CSVDRGPAYGYTF.

The rearrangement uses TRBV20-1 and TRBJ2-5; the D call may be TRBD1 or TRBD2 (6 bases each). The CDR3 is 15 amino acids. Trimming took 3 bases from V and 5 from J, leaving 19 bases between them. Germline CDR1 and CDR2: DFQATT and SNEGSKA (reference sequence). The CDR3 here is CSASPSTGAGETQYF. CDR3 nucleotides: TGCAGTGCTAGCCCCAGCACGGGGGCAGGGGAGACCCAGTACTTC.

This clonotype was seen a handful of times. The chain couples TRBV28 to TRBJ2-5; D is unclear. The ends were cut back, 5 bases at V and 4 bases at J, with 26 bases in the middle. Germline V gene data show CDR1 as MDHEN and CDR2 as SYDVKM. The CDR3 runs 18 residues. The CDR3 DNA is TGTGCCAGCAGTCCAAATTCGAGGCCCCGGTGGCTAGGAGAGACCCAGTACTTC. It codes for CASSPNSRPRWLGETQYF. Together with reference TRBV28 and TRBJ2-5, the CDR3 gives the full variable domain: DVKVTQSSRYLVKRTGEKVFLECVQDMDHENMFWYRQDPGLGLRLIYFSYDVKMKEKGDIPEGYSVSREKKERFSLILESASTNQTSMYLCASSPNSRPRWLGETQYFGPGTRLLVL.

This chain uses TRBV5-6 with TRBJ2-7, with no clear D. With 2 bases removed from V and 7 bases from J, the gap between germline ends came to 19 bases. The CDR3 loop spans 15 amino acids. CDR1 is SGHDT and CDR2 is YYEEEE in the germline V gene. The CDR3 bases are TGTGCCAGCAGCTTTCGAAGTTTCCTGCTTTATGAGCAGTACTTC. As protein: CASSFRSFLLYEQYF. Full variable domain (outside the CDR3, taken from reference TRBV5-6 and TRBJ2-7): DAGVTQSPTHLIKTRGQQVTLRCSPKSGHDTVSWYQQALGQGPQFIFQYYEEEERQRGNFPDRFSGHQFPNYSSELNVNALLLGDSALYLCASSFRSFLLYEQYFGPGTRLTVT.

The J gene is TRBJ2-5, the V gene TRBV15; TRBD2 agrees at 10 bases. The DNA end is more similar to TRBJ2-7, so the J call may be wrong. CDR1 LNHNV and CDR2 YYDKDF come from the germline V gene (reference sequence). The CDR3 runs 16 residues. The CDR3: CATSTLRAGGSYEQYF. CDR3 DNA sequence: TGTGCCACCAGCACCTTACGAGCGGGAGGGTCCTACGAGCAGTACTTC.

The chain recombines TRBV29-1 with TRBJ2-5; TRBD2 might be the D (6 bases). Trimming left V 5 bases short and J 4 bases short, with 14 bases between. The CDR3 extends over 13 amino acids. Germline V gene data show CDR1 as SQVTM and CDR2 as ANQGSEA. As DNA, the CDR3 is TGCAGCGTTCGTGGGAGGTTTGGAGAGACCCAGTACTTC. This codes for CSVRGRFGETQYF. Full variable domain (rest looked up from reference TRBV29-1 and TRBJ2-5): SAVISQKPSRDICQRGTSLTIQCQVDSQVTMMFWYRQQPGQSLTLIATANQGSEATYESGFVIDKFPISRPNLTFSTLTVSNMSPEDSSIYLCSVRGRFGETQYFGPGTRLLVL.

The rearrangement links TRBV29-1 to TRBJ2-3, with D possibly TRBD2 on 5 matching bases. CDR1 SQVTM and CDR2 ANQGSEA come from the germline V gene. Trimming cost V 4 bases and J 5 bases, with 7 bases left between them. This CDR3 is 11 amino acids long. CDR3 in DNA: TGCAGCGTTGGTCGGGAAGATACGCAGTATTTT. Protein sequence: CSVGREDTQYF.

This clonotype turned up a few times. J is TRBJ1-1 and V is TRBV7-9, with TRBD1 identical over 9 bases. The CDR3 has 19 amino acids. From germline, CDR1 is SEHNR and CDR2 FQNEAQ (reference sequence). V shed 2 bases, J shed 1 base, and the junction held 14 bases outside the gene matches. The CDR3 is CASSLLILRDRAPNTEAFF. Written as DNA, the CDR3 is TGTGCCAGCAGCTTACTGATTTTAAGGGACAGGGCCCCGAACACTGAAGCTTTCTTT.

This clonotype has only a few counts. The V gene is TRBV6-1, the J gene TRBJ1-2; D remains unclear. The CDR3 has 12 amino acids. With 0 bases removed from V and 7 bases from J, the gap between germline ends came to 6 bases. The germline V gene has CDR1 MNHNS and CDR2 SASEGT. The CDR3 coding sequence is TGTGCCAGCAGTGAAGCGCCAGCTGGCTACACCTTC. Translating gives CASSEAPAGYTF.

The chain is built from TRBV6-2 or TRBV6-3 and TRBJ2-5; D gene unclear. The CDR3 covers 14 residues. V was pared by 2 bases and J by 0 bases, with 7 bases between. Per the germline V gene, CDR1 is MNHEY and CDR2 is SVGEGT. The CDR3 is CASSYGQHQETQYF. The CDR3 DNA follows: TGTGCCAGCAGTTACGGGCAGCACCAAGAGACCCAGTACTTC.

This clonotype appeared a few times. V is TRBV12-3 or TRBV12-4 and J is TRBJ2-5, with D possibly being TRBD1 or TRBD2 (5 bases each). CDR3 length: 14 residues. Trimming left V 0 bases short and J 5 bases short, with 10 bases between. CDR3 residues: CASSLAGVEETQYF. The CDR3 bases are TGTGCCAGCAGTTTAGCGGGGGTCGAGGAGACCCAGTACTTC.

In its sample, this clonotype was seen a few times. The chain joins TRBV7-3 to TRBJ2-7; 12 bases line up with TRBD2. Germline trimming cut 0 bases from V and 5 bases from J; bases unmatched to any gene: 5. The length of the CDR3 is 16 residues. Per the germline V gene, CDR1 is SGHTA and CDR2 is FQGTGA. The CDR3 DNA sequence: TGTGCCAGCAGCTTAACGGCGACTAGCGGGAGCCACGAGCAGTACTTC. Translating it yields CASSLTATSGSHEQYF. Drawing the rest from reference TRBV7-3 and TRBJ2-7, the complete variable domain is GAGVSQTPSNKVTEKGKYVELRCDPISGHTALYWYRQSLGQGPEFLIYFQGTGAADDSGLPNDRFFAVRPEGSVSTLKIQRTERGDSAVYLCASSLTATSGSHEQYFGPGTRLTVT.

The gene calls are TRBV19 and TRBJ2-3; no clear D. This CDR3 comprises 15 residues. The germline V gene encodes CDR1 LNHDA and CDR2 SQIVND (reference sequence). Trimming took off 3 bases at V and 0 bases at J, with 10 bases between the two ends. The CDR3 loop is CASSIMAVSTDTQYF. CDR3 nucleotides: TGTGCCAGTAGTATCATGGCAGTTAGCACAGATACGCAGTATTTT.

The rearrangement links TRBV7-9 to TRBJ2-1; no clear D. Looked up from germline, CDR1 is SEHNR and CDR2 is FQNEAQ (reference sequence). V shed 6 bases and J shed 4 bases, with 13 bases lying between them. CDR3 size: 14 residues. The CDR3 nucleotides read TGTGCCAGCAGTCCAAGGACGAGGTACAATGAGCAGTTCTTC. The encoded protein is CASSPRTRYNEQFF.

This rearrangement joins TRBV7-2 to TRBJ2-3; TRBD2 might be the D (6 bases). Trimming took off 5 bases at V and 1 base at J, with 16 bases between the two ends. CDR1 is SGHTA and CDR2 is FQGNSA in the germline V gene. This CDR3 spans 16 amino acids. CDR3 nucleotides: TGTGCCAGCAGCCGCTTATACGGGAGAGGCACAGATACGCAGTATTTT. It translates to CASSRLYGRGTDTQYF.

V and J are TRBV7-8 and TRBJ2-6; 7 bases map to TRBD2. V shed 5 bases, J shed 3 bases, and the junction held 7 bases outside the gene matches. This CDR3 has 16 residues. CDR1 is SGHVS and CDR2 is FQNEAQ in the germline V gene. CDR3 in DNA: TGTGCCAGCAGCCCACAACTAGCGAGTGGGGCCAACGTCCTGACTTTC. Amino acid sequence: CASSPQLASGANVLTF.

Points on this clonotype: This may arise from a read error, as a much more abundant clone is one base away. The V gene is TRBV6-5, the J gene TRBJ2-1; D gene unclear. The germline V gene has CDR1 MNHEY and CDR2 SVGAGI. There are 14 residues in the CDR3. The CDR3 nucleotides are TGTGTCAGCAGTTACTCGGGCCAGAACACTGAGCAGTTCTTC. Residues: CVSSYSGQNTEQFF.

In its sample, this clonotype was seen a few times. The chain carries TRBV7-9 and TRBJ1-2, with D uncertain. This CDR3 is built from 13 residues. From germline, CDR1 is SEHNR and CDR2 FQNEAQ (reference sequence). V lost 5 bases to trimming and J lost 0 bases, with 7 bases between them. The CDR3 region has the DNA TGTGCCAGCAGCGAAGACACTAACTATGGCTACACCTTC. Its protein product is CASSEDTNYGYTF.

This chain connects TRBV7-9 to TRBJ2-5, with 7 bases fitting TRBD1. Germline lookup yields CDR1 SEHNR and CDR2 FQNEAQ (reference sequence). Unmatched junction bases numbered 18, after V lost 5 bases and J lost 0 bases. This CDR3 region has 19 residues. CDR3 loop: CASSTPTGIRSAYQETQYF. CDR3 bases: TGTGCCAGCAGCACTCCGACAGGGATTCGCTCGGCGTACCAAGAGACCCAGTACTTC.

This sequence joins TRBV7-9 and TRBJ2-7, with D tentatively TRBD2 (6 bases). Trimming pared 6 bases from V and 6 bases from J, leaving 12 bases between. The CDR3 sequence is 12 residues long. The V gene's germline CDR1 is SEHNR and CDR2 FQNEAQ (reference sequence). The CDR3 reads CASSPLGGEQYF. In nucleotides, the CDR3 is TGTGCCAGCAGTCCCCTCGGGGGCGAGCAGTACTTC.